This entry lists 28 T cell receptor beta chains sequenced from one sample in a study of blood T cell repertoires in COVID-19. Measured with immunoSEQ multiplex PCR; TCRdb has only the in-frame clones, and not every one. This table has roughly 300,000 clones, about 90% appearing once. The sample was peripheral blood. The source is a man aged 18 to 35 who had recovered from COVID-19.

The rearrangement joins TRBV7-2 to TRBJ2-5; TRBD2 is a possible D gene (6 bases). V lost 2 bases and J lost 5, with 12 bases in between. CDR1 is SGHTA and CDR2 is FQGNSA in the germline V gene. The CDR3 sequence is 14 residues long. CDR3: CASSLRRGGETQYF. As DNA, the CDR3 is TGTGCCAGCAGCTTAAGGCGGGGCGGGGAGACCCAGTACTTC. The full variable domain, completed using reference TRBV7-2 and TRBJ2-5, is GAGVSQSPSNKVTEKGKDVELRCDPISGHTALYWYRQSLGQGLEFLIYFQGNSAPDKSGLPSDRFSAERTGGSVSTLTIQRTQQEDSAVYLCASSLRRGGETQYFGPGTRLLVL.

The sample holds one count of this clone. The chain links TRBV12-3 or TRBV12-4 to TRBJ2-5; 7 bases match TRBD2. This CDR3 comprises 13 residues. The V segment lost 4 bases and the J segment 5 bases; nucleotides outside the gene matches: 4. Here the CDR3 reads CASSSGTIETQYF. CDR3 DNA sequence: TGTGCCAGCAGTTCCGGGACTATTGAGACCCAGTACTTC.

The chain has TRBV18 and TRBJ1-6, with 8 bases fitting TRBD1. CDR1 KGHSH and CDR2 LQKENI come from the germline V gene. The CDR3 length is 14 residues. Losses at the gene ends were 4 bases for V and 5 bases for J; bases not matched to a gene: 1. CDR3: CASSQDRDNSPLHF. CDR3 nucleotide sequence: TGTGCCAGCTCACAGGACAGGGATAATTCACCCCTCCACTTT.

The CDR3 sequence: CASSLVAGVPDTQYF. CDR3 nucleotides: TGCGCCAGCAGCTTGGTAGCGGGGGTTCCCGATACGCAGTATTTT. V usage is TRBV5-1 and J usage is TRBJ2-3; 9 bases fit TRBD2. V lost 0 bases and J lost 6; bases outside the gene matches: 5. The CDR3 is 15 residues long. Looked up from germline, CDR1 is SGHRS and CDR2 is YFSETQ.

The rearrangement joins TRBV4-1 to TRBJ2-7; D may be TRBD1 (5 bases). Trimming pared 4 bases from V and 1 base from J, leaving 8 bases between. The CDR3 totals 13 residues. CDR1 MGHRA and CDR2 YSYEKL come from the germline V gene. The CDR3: CASSLTVSYEQYF. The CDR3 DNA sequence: TGCGCCAGCAGCCTGACAGTTTCCTACGAGCAGTACTTC.

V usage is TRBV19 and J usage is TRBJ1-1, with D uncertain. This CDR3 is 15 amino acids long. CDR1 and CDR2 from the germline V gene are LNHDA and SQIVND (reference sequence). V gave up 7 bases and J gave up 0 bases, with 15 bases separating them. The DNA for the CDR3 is TGTGCCAGTACCCTAGGGAGTTTAATGAACACTGAAGCTTTCTTT. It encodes CASTLGSLMNTEAFF.

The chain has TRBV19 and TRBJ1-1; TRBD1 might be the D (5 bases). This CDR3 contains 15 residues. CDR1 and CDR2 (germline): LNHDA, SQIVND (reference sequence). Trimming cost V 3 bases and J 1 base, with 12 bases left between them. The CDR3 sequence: CASSITHGGNTEAFF. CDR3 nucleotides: TGTGCCAGTAGTATTACACACGGGGGGAACACTGAAGCTTTCTTT.

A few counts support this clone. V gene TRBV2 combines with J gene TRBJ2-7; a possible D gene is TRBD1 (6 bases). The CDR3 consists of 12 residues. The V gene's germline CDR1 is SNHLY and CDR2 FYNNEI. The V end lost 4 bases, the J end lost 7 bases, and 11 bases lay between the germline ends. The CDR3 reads CASSVQGLEQYF. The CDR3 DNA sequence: TGTGCCAGCAGTGTGCAGGGGTTGGAGCAGTACTTC.

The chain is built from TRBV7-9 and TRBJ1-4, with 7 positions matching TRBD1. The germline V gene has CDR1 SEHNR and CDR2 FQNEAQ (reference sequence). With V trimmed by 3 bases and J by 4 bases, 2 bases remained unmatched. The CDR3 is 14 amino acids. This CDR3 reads CASSLWDSNEKLFF. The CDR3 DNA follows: TGTGCCAGCAGCTTGTGGGACAGTAATGAAAAACTGTTTTTT.

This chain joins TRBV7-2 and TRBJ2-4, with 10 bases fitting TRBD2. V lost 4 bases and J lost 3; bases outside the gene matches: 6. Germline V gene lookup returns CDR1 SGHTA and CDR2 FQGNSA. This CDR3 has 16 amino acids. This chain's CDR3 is CASSSPSGSVKNIQYF. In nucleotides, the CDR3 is TGTGCCAGCAGCTCACCTAGCGGGAGCGTCAAAAACATTCAGTACTTC. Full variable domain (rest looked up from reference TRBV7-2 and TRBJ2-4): GAGVSQSPSNKVTEKGKDVELRCDPISGHTALYWYRQSLGQGLEFLIYFQGNSAPDKSGLPSDRFSAERTGGSVSTLTIQRTQQEDSAVYLCASSSPSGSVKNIQYFGAGTRLSVL.

CDR3 DNA: TGTGCCAGCAGCCCATTAGACAGGGAAAAGTGGACCGGGGAGCTGTTTTTT. Amino acids: CASSPLDREKWTGELFF. The chain employs TRBV7-3 and TRBJ2-2, with 7 bases matching TRBD1. The germline gives CDR1 SGHTA, CDR2 FQGTGA. V gave up 5 bases and J gave up 5 bases; unmatched junction bases: 14. The CDR3 runs 17 residues.

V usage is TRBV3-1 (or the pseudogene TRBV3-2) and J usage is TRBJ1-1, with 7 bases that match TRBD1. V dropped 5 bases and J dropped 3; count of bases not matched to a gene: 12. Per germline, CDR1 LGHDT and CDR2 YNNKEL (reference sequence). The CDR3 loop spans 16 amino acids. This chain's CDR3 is CASSYGPGTADTEAFF. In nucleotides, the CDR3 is TGTGCCAGCAGCTACGGTCCCGGGACAGCAGACACTGAAGCTTTCTTT.

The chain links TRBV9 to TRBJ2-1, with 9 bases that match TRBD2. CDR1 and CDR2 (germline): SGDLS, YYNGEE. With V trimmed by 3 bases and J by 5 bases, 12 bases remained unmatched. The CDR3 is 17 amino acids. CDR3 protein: CASSAGGGASFDNEQFF. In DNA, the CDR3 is TGTGCCAGCAGCGCCGGCGGGGGGGCATCCTTTGACAATGAGCAGTTCTTC.

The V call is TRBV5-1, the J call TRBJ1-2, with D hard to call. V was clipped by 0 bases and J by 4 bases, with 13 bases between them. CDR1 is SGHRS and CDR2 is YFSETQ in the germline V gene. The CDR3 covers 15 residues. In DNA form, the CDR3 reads TGCGCCAGCAGCTTGGACGGGCCGGGAATCTATGGCTACACCTTC. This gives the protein CASSLDGPGIYGYTF.

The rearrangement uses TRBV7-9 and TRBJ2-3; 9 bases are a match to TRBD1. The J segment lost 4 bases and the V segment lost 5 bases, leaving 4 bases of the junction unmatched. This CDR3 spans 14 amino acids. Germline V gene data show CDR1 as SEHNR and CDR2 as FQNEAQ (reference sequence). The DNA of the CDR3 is TGTGCCAGCAGCATCACAGGGGGCGCAGATACGCAGTATTTT. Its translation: CASSITGGADTQYF. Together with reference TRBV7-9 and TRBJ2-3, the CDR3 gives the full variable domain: DTGVSQNPRHKITKRGQNVTFRCDPISEHNRLYWYRQTLGQGPEFLTYFQNEAQLEKSRLLSDRFSAERPKGSFSTLEIQRTEQGDSAMYLCASSITGGADTQYFGPGTRLTVL.

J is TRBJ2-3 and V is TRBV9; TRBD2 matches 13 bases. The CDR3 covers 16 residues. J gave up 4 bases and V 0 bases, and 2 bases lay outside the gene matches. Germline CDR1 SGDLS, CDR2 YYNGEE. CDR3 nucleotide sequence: TGTGCCAGCAGCGTAGAACTAGCGGGAGGGGCAGATACGCAGTATTTT. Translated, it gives CASSVELAGGADTQYF. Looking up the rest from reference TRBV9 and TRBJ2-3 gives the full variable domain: DSGVTQTPKHLITATGQRVTLRCSPRSGDLSVYWYQQSLDQGLQFLIQYYNGEERAKGNILERFSAQQFPDLHSELNLSSLELGDSALYFCASSVELAGGADTQYFGPGTRLTVL.

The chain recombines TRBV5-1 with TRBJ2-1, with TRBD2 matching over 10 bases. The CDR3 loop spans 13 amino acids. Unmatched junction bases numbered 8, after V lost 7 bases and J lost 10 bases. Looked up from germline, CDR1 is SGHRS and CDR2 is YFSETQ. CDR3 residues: CASRQREGREQFF. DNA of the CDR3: TGCGCCAGCCGTCAGCGGGAGGGCCGGGAGCAGTTCTTC.

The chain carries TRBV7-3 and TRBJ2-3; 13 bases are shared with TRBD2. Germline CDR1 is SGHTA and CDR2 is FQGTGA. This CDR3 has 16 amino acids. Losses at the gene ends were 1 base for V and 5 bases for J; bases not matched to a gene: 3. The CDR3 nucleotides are TGTGCCAGCAGCTTAATGGGGACTAGCGGGGTAGATACGCAGTATTTT. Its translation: CASSLMGTSGVDTQYF.

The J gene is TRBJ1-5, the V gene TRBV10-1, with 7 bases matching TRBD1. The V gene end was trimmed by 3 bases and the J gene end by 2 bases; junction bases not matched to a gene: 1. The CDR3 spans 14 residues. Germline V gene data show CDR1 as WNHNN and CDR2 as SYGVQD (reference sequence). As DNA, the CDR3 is TGCGCCAGCAGTGACGGACAGGGCAATCAGCCCCAGCATTTT. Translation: CASSDGQGNQPQHF.

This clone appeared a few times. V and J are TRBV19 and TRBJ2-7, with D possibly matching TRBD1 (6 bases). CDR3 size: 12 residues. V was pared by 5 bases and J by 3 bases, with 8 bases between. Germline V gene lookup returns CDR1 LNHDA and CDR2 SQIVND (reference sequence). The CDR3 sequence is CASSPTGYEQYF. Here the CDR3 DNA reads TGTGCCAGTAGTCCGACAGGCTACGAGCAGTACTTC.

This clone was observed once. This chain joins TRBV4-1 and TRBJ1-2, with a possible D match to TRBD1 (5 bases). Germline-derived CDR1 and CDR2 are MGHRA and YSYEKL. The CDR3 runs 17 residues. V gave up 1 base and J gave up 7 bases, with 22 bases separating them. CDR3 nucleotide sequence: TGCGCCAGCAGCCAAGCACCGGCCGAAGACAGACTTGTTGGCTACACCTTC. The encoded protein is CASSQAPAEDRLVGYTF.

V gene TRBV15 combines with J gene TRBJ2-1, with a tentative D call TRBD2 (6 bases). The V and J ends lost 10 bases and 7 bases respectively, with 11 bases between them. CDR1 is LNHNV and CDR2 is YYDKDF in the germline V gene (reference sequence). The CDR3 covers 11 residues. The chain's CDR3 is CAIARGNEQFF. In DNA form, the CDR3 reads TGTGCCATTGCACGGGGGAATGAGCAGTTCTTC.

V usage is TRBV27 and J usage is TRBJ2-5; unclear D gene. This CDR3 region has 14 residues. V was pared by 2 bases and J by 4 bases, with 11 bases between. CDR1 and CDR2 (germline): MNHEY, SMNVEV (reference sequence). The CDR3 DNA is TGTGCCAGCAGTTTAAGTACGACGGGAGAGACCCAGTACTTC. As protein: CASSLSTTGETQYF.

The CDR3 here is CASSYGGGDEQFF. The DNA of the CDR3 is TGTGCCAGCAGTTACGGTGGGGGCGATGAGCAGTTCTTC. The chain joins TRBV6-5 to TRBJ2-1; TRBD1 is a possible D gene (6 bases). The CDR3 has 13 amino acids. In germline, CDR1 is MNHEY, CDR2 SVGAGI. V shed 2 bases and J shed 8 bases, with 10 bases lying between them.

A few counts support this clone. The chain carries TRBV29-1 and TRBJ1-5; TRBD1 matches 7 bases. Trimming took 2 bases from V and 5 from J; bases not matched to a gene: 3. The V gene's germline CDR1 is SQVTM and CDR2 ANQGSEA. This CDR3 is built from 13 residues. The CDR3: CSVENRGDQPQHF. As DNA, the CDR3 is TGCAGCGTTGAAAACAGGGGCGATCAGCCCCAGCATTTT.

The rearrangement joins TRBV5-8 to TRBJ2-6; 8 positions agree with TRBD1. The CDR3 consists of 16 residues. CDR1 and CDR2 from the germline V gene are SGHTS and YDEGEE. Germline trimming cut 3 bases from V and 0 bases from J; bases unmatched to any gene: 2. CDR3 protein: CASSWTGPSGANVLTF. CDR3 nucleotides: TGTGCCAGCAGCTGGACAGGGCCCTCTGGGGCCAACGTCCTGACTTTC.

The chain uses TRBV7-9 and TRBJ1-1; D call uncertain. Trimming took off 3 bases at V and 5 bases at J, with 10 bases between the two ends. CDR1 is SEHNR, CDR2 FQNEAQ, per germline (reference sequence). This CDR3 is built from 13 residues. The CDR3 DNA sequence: TGTGCCAGCAGCTTGGTTGGGGAGACTGAAGCTTTCTTT. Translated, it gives CASSLVGETEAFF.

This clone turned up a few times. CDR3 protein: CSPNTRSYNEQFF. DNA of the CDR3: TGCAGCCCAAACACCCGCTCCTACAATGAGCAGTTCTTC. The rearrangement joins TRBV29-1 to TRBJ2-1; D is unresolved. V dropped 8 bases and J dropped 0 bases, with 11 bases sitting between them. The CDR3 totals 13 residues. The germline V gene has CDR1 SQVTM and CDR2 ANQGSEA.